One and the same sample provided the 26 T cell receptor beta chains below, sequenced in a study of T cell changes during pregnancy in multiple sclerosis. Assay: immunoSEQ multiplex PCR; the TCRdb copy retains only in-frame clones and omits some. Among 35,000 to 50,000 clones listed, around nine tenths were seen once. Sequenced material: CD4+ T cells from peripheral blood mononuclear cells, taken after pregnancy. Every receptor here comes from a female donor with multiple sclerosis, enrolled in a pregnancy study.

This clone has a single count. This chain uses TRBV30 with TRBJ1-1, with 8 bases matching TRBD1. Germline loops: CDR1 GTSNPN, CDR2 SVGIG (reference sequence). CDR3 length: 14 residues. V lost 2 bases and J lost 5; bases outside the gene matches: 7. The CDR3, as DNA: TGTGCCTGGAGTAGGAACACAGGGGGAACTGAAGCTTTCTTT. Translated, it gives CAWSRNTGGTEAFF.

The chain links TRBV30 to TRBJ2-3; D may be TRBD1 (6 bases). CDR3 length equals 15 residues. Germline V gene lookup returns CDR1 GTSNPN and CDR2 SVGIG (reference sequence). V gave up 5 bases and J gave up 0 bases, with 15 bases separating them. The CDR3 region is CAWGFGTLSTDTQYF. CDR3 sequence (DNA): TGTGCCTGGGGATTCGGGACACTCAGCACAGATACGCAGTATTTT.

V is TRBV2 and J is TRBJ1-2, with D hard to call. CDR1 is SNHLY and CDR2 is FYNNEI in the germline V gene. The CDR3 extends over 12 amino acids. V shed 6 bases and J shed 7 bases, with 12 bases lying between them. CDR3 in DNA: TGTGCCAGCAGCTACACCGGGAGTGGCTACACCTTC. As protein: CASSYTGSGYTF.

The genes are TRBV29-1 and TRBJ2-2; perhaps TRBD1 as D (6 bases). The CDR3 spans 16 residues. V was cut by 5 bases and J by 7 bases, with 23 bases left in between. The germline V gene encodes CDR1 SQVTM and CDR2 ANQGSEA. CDR3 protein: CSVQRFGRDRFGELFF. CDR3 bases: TGCAGCGTTCAAAGGTTCGGCAGAGACAGGTTCGGGGAGCTGTTTTTT.

J is TRBJ1-1 and V is TRBV4-3, with D hard to call. Germline lookup yields CDR1 LGHNA and CDR2 YSLEER. This CDR3 contains 15 residues. V was pared by 5 bases and J by 6 bases, with 19 bases between. The CDR3 bases are TGCGCCAGCAGCTTAGAAACAACGGGGATGGCTGAAGCTTTCTTT. Its protein is CASSLETTGMAEAFF.

The rearrangement uses TRBV10-2 and TRBJ1-2; possibly TRBD1 for D (6 bases). Germline V lookup: CDR1 WSHSY, CDR2 SAAADI. The CDR3 is made up of 15 amino acids. The ends were cut back, 0 bases at V and 7 bases at J, with 15 bases in the middle. The CDR3 region is CASSESMAGASGYTF. The CDR3 nucleotides read TGCGCCAGCAGTGAGTCGATGGCAGGGGCGTCTGGCTACACCTTC.

J is TRBJ2-1 and V is TRBV7-2, with TRBD2 matching 9 bases. Germline assignment: CDR1 SGHTA and CDR2 FQGNSA. This CDR3 is built from 13 residues. The junction had 4 bases not matched to a gene; V was cut back by 6 bases and J by 7 bases. The CDR3 coding sequence is TGTGCCAGCAGACTCAGCGGGGGGAATGAGCAGTTCTTC. Translated, it gives CASRLSGGNEQFF.

The V call is TRBV10-2, the J call TRBJ1-1; 8 bases line up with TRBD1. The V gene's germline CDR1 is WSHSY and CDR2 SAAADI. With V trimmed by 6 bases and J by 3 bases, 3 bases remained unmatched. The CDR3 extends over 13 amino acids. DNA of the CDR3: TGCGCCAGCAGCGAGGACAGGGACACTGAAGCTTTCTTT. Its protein is CASSEDRDTEAFF.

The chain is built from TRBV6-6 and TRBJ2-7, with D possibly being TRBD2 (6 bases). Looked up from germline, CDR1 is MNHNY and CDR2 is SVGAGI (reference sequence). This CDR3 region has 14 residues. Trimming cost V 6 bases and J 1 base, with 13 bases left between them. CDR3 bases: TGTGCCAGCAGGCCCCGACTAGGATCCTACGAGCAGTACTTC. Translating it yields CASRPRLGSYEQYF.

The chain combines TRBV15 with TRBJ1-4; D remains ambiguous. Trimming shortened V by 0 bases and J by 8 bases, and 13 bases separated the two germline ends. The germline CDR1 and CDR2 sequences are LNHNV and YYDKDF (reference sequence). The CDR3 is 15 amino acids. The CDR3 sequence is CATSREPGMGEKLFF. CDR3 sequence (DNA): TGTGCCACCAGCAGAGAGCCGGGAATGGGAGAAAAACTGTTTTTT.

The V gene is TRBV4-3, the J gene TRBJ2-1; 11 nucleotides match TRBD2. CDR3 length: 17 residues. From germline, CDR1 is LGHNA and CDR2 YSLEER. J lost 7 bases, V lost 0 bases, and 8 bases had no gene match. The CDR3 nucleotides are TGCGCCAGCAGCCAAGAACCCCTAGCGGGGGGAGGTAATGAGCAGTTCTTC. This sequence encodes CASSQEPLAGGGNEQFF.

The chain employs TRBV7-2 and TRBJ2-3; TRBD2 aligns across 8 bases. Looked up from germline, CDR1 is SGHTA and CDR2 is FQGNSA. CDR3 length equals 17 residues. V lost 5 bases, J lost 4 bases, and 14 bases stayed unmatched. The CDR3 coding sequence is TGTGCCAGCAGCCGACAACGCCAGCGGGGGAAAGCAGATACGCAGTATTTT. It encodes CASSRQRQRGKADTQYF.

The chain has TRBV5-1 and TRBJ1-2; a weak D match, TRBD1 (5 bases). Germline V gene lookup returns CDR1 SGHRS and CDR2 YFSETQ. The length of the CDR3 is 14 residues. V lost 1 base, J lost 8 bases, and 15 bases lay in between. The CDR3 sequence is CASSLRSGTLGYTF. CDR3 DNA sequence: TGCGCCAGCAGCTTGAGGAGTGGGACTCTAGGCTACACCTTC.

The rearrangement uses TRBV30 and TRBJ1-2; 9 bases map to TRBD1. The CDR3 sequence is 13 residues long. Germline CDR1 and CDR2: GTSNPN and SVGIG (reference sequence). The trim removed 5 bases at V and 2 bases at J, leaving 3 bases unmatched. For the CDR3, the DNA is TGTGCCTGGGAAGGACAGGGGAACTATGGCTACACCTTC. Residues: CAWEGQGNYGYTF.

This clone was detected once. The chain carries TRBV5-1 and TRBJ2-5; 11 nucleotides align to TRBD2. This CDR3 spans 19 amino acids. The junction had 14 bases not matched to a gene; V was cut back by 2 bases and J by 2 bases. CDR1 and CDR2 from the germline V gene are SGHRS and YFSETQ. The CDR3 loop reads CASSFGPSGGRRGQETQYF. CDR3 sequence (DNA): TGCGCCAGCAGCTTTGGGCCTAGCGGGGGGCGGAGAGGTCAAGAGACCCAGTACTTC. Supplemented by reference TRBV5-1 and TRBJ2-5, the full variable domain reads KAGVTQTPRYLIKTRGQQVTLSCSPISGHRSVSWYQQTPGQGLQFLFEYFSETQRNKGNFPGRFSGRQFSNSRSEMNVSTLELGDSALYLCASSFGPSGGRRGQETQYFGPGTRLLVL.

This chain joins TRBV4-3 and TRBJ2-1; TRBD2 matches 11 bases. The CDR3 has 19 amino acids. V gave up 1 base and J gave up 1 base; unmatched junction bases: 9. The germline V gene has CDR1 LGHNA and CDR2 YSLEER. In DNA, the CDR3 is TGCGCCAGCAGCCAAGCAGGAGCGGCTAGCGGGGGGTCCTACAATGAGCAGTTCTTC. Its translation: CASSQAGAASGGSYNEQFF.

The chain joins TRBV5-1 to TRBJ2-1; 14 bases fit TRBD2. The V gene's germline CDR1 is SGHRS and CDR2 YFSETQ. The junction had 4 bases not matched to a gene; V was cut back by 0 bases and J by 8 bases. CDR3 length: 16 residues. CDR3 amino acids: CASSLAGGLAGDEQFF. The CDR3 DNA is TGCGCCAGCAGCTTGGCCGGGGGACTAGCGGGGGATGAGCAGTTCTTC.

This chain joins TRBV5-1 and TRBJ1-1; perhaps TRBD1 as D (6 bases). From germline, CDR1 is SGHRS and CDR2 YFSETQ. The CDR3 sequence is 16 residues long. V lost 4 bases and J lost 0, with 16 bases in between. The CDR3 loop reads CASSQGQLAVNTEAFF. The CDR3 DNA reads TGCGCCAGCAGCCAAGGACAGTTAGCCGTGAACACTGAAGCTTTCTTT.

The chain recombines TRBV7-2 with TRBJ1-1, with D maybe TRBD1 (5 bases). Trimming took 4 bases from V and 7 from J, leaving 10 bases between them. CDR1 SGHTA and CDR2 FQGNSA come from the germline V gene. This CDR3 region has 12 residues. CDR3 protein: CASSSQGFEAFF. The CDR3 coding sequence is TGTGCCAGCAGCTCTCAGGGTTTTGAAGCTTTCTTT.

The rearrangement joins TRBV10-1 to TRBJ2-4; 8 bases are shared with TRBD2. In germline, CDR1 is WNHNN, CDR2 SYGVQD (reference sequence). This CDR3 is built from 15 residues. The ends lost 5 bases at V and 0 bases at J; junction bases unmatched: 3. This CDR3 reads CASSQAGVAKNIQYF. DNA of the CDR3: TGCGCCAGCAGTCAAGCGGGGGTAGCCAAAAACATTCAGTACTTC.

The J gene is TRBJ2-5, the V gene TRBV6-1, with a possible D match to TRBD2 (5 bases). The CDR3 loop spans 15 amino acids. Germline-derived CDR1 and CDR2 are MNHNS and SASEGT. Deletions cut 0 bases from V and 2 bases from J, with 10 bases between. The CDR3 DNA reads as TGTGCCAGCAGTGAAGCCCCGGGGATACAAGAGACCCAGTACTTC. Translated, it gives CASSEAPGIQETQYF.

The chain uses TRBV5-6 and TRBJ1-5, with 8 bases fitting TRBD1. Germline trimming cut 4 bases from V and 3 bases from J; bases unmatched to any gene: 18. This CDR3 comprises 19 residues. The germline gives CDR1 SGHDT, CDR2 YYEEEE. In DNA form, the CDR3 reads TGTGCCAGCAGCCCGAGCCCGGACAGGGTTTGGTCCGACAATCAGCCCCAGCATTTT. It yields the protein CASSPSPDRVWSDNQPQHF.

This clone has only a few counts. The sample carries other DNA sequences with the same CDR3. This chain connects TRBV5-1 to TRBJ1-3; no clear D gene. The ends were cut back, 0 bases at V and 3 bases at J, with 7 bases in the middle. The CDR3 is 14 residues long. From germline, CDR1 is SGHRS and CDR2 YFSETQ. The CDR3 protein is CASSLAGYGNTIYF. CDR3 DNA sequence: TGCGCCAGCAGCTTGGCCGGGTATGGAAACACCATATATTTT.

This clone appeared a single time. CDR3 in DNA: TGTGCCAGCAGCCCCACCCGGGGGCGGGGGGCCGGCACAGATACGCAGTATTTT. Its translation: CASSPTRGRGAGTDTQYF. The gene calls are TRBV5-4 and TRBJ2-3; the match to TRBD2 covers 8 bases. V was clipped by 4 bases and J by 1 base; unmatched bases: 14. CDR1 is SGHNT, CDR2 YYREEE, per germline (reference sequence). This CDR3 is built from 18 residues.

The chain combines TRBV7-9 with TRBJ1-5; possible D gene TRBD1, 6 bases. The CDR3 extends over 14 amino acids. CDR1 SEHNR and CDR2 FQNEAQ come from the germline V gene (reference sequence). Trimming cost V 5 bases and J 7 bases, with 15 bases left between them. DNA for the CDR3: TGTGCCAGCAGCCCCGGCGAGGGGGGGCAGCCCCAGCATTTT. Protein sequence: CASSPGEGGQPQHF.

This clone was recorded a few times. The genes are TRBV9 and TRBJ2-1; 12 nucleotides agree with TRBD2. Trimming at V came to 4 bases and at J to 6 bases, leaving 5 bases not matched to a gene. The length of the CDR3 is 15 residues. Germline assignment: CDR1 SGDLS and CDR2 YYNGEE. The CDR3 nucleotides read TGTGCCAGCAGCCCCAGGACTAGCGGGGTCAATGAGCAGTTCTTC. Encoded protein: CASSPRTSGVNEQFF.